The 20 T cell receptor beta chains below come from one sample, sequenced in a study of molecular identifiers for immune sequencing clone quantification. One entry per CDR3 protein, called by TCRdb with MiXCR from the PCR reads. The top ten hold 0.78% of the sample, which has approximately 680,000 distinct CDR3 sequences, 25% seen once. The material sequenced was naive CD8+ T cells from blood, with Jurkat cell RNA spiked in. Subset indicated: FACS-sorted CD8+CD4-CCR7+CD45RA+ naive T cells. These receptors were collected from a human donor in good health. Some libraries in this study had Jurkat cell RNA spiked in.

This chain uses TRBV24-1 with TRBJ1-6; 9 nucleotides agree with TRBD1. This CDR3 spans 14 amino acids. Germline V gene sequence: CDR1 KGHDR, CDR2 SFDVKD. Trimming took 8 bases from V and 5 from J; bases not matched to a gene: 3. The CDR3 region is CATIGQGNNSPLHF. The CDR3 DNA reads as TGTGCCACCATCGGACAGGGGAATAATTCACCCCTCCACTTT.

Comments on this clonotype: This may arise from a read error, as a much more abundant clone is one base away. The gene calls are TRBV9 and TRBJ2-2; 9 nucleotides agree with TRBD1. CDR3 length: 15 residues. Germline V gene sequence: CDR1 SGDLS, CDR2 YYNGEE. CDR3 DNA sequence: TGTGCCAGCAGCGATGGACAGGGGAGGGCCGGGAAGCTGTTTTTT. This sequence encodes CASSDGQGRAGKLFF.

In the case of this clonotype: This may stem from a read error, because a much larger clone lies one nucleotide away. The chain employs TRBV29-1 and TRBJ2-2, with 9 bases aligning to TRBD1. V trimming: 6 bases; J trimming: 7 bases; junction bases outside the gene matches: 6. CDR1 SQVTM and CDR2 ANQGSEA come from the germline V gene. CDR3 length: 13 amino acids. CDR3 in DNA: TGCAGCGTCGCAACAGGGGGCATCGGGGAGCTGTTTTTT. It translates to CSVATGGIGELFF.

This clonotype was seen just once. This may arise from a read error, as a much more abundant clone is one base away. The chain employs TRBV4-3 and TRBJ2-1; possibly TRBD2 for D (5 bases). Germline V gene sequence: CDR1 LGHNA, CDR2 YSLEER. This CDR3 is built from 14 residues. Trimming removed 0 bases at V and 2 bases at J, with 5 bases between. CDR3 sequence: CASSQDGAYNEQFF. The CDR3 region has the DNA TGCGCCAGCAGCCAAGACGGGGCCTACAATGAGCAGTTCTTC.

The J gene is TRBJ2-7, the V gene TRBV27; D ambiguous. Trimming stripped 5 bases from V and 0 bases from J, with 11 bases between. From germline, CDR1 is MNHEY and CDR2 SMNVEV (reference sequence). This CDR3 has 14 amino acids. CDR3 in amino acids: CASSKSGISYEQYF. As DNA, the CDR3 is TGTGCCAGCAGTAAGAGTGGGATCTCCTACGAGCAGTACTTC.

This clonotype was seen a single time. This chain joins TRBV27 and TRBJ2-3; TRBD2 agrees at 7 bases. This CDR3 has 16 amino acids. The germline V gene encodes CDR1 MNHEY and CDR2 SMNVEV (reference sequence). The trim removed 1 base at V and 5 bases at J, leaving 9 bases unmatched. As DNA, the CDR3 is TGTGCCAGCAGTTTATTAGGGCCGGGGGGTATAGATACGCAGTATTTT. Translating it yields CASSLLGPGGIDTQYF.

This clonotype was seen more than once but under ten times. The chain employs TRBV27 and TRBJ2-7, with D perhaps matching TRBD2 (6 bases). CDR1 is MNHEY, CDR2 SMNVEV, per germline (reference sequence). The CDR3 loop spans 15 amino acids. The V end lost 6 bases, the J end lost 7 bases, and 22 bases lay between the germline ends. CDR3 DNA sequence: TGTGCCAGCAGCCGCCTGGACTTCCAGGGAGGTGAGCAGTACTTC. Amino acid sequence: CASSRLDFQGGEQYF.

In the case of this clonotype: A much more abundant neighbour one base away suggests this may be a read error. The chain is built from TRBV29-1 and TRBJ2-1; 11 bases are a match to TRBD2. The trim removed 8 bases at V and 0 bases at J, leaving 9 bases unmatched. Germline CDR1 and CDR2: SQVTM and ANQGSEA. There are 16 residues in the CDR3. The CDR3 reads CSTLAGGPSSYNEQFF. CDR3 DNA sequence: TGCAGCACTTTAGCGGGAGGGCCGAGCTCCTACAATGAGCAGTTCTTC.

This chain links TRBV30 with TRBJ2-5; D might be TRBD2 (5 bases). The CDR3 consists of 14 residues. Germline V CDR1 and CDR2: GTSNPN, SVGIG (reference sequence). V was pared by 5 bases and J by 2 bases, with 15 bases between. CDR3 sequence reads: CAWQTGDMQETQYF. The CDR3, as DNA: TGTGCCTGGCAAACCGGGGATATGCAAGAGACCCAGTACTTC.

This clonotype was counted only a few times. The genes are TRBV30 and TRBJ2-3; 13 bases are shared with TRBD2. The ends lost 2 bases at V and 2 bases at J; junction bases unmatched: 4. The V gene's germline CDR1 is GTSNPN and CDR2 SVGIG (reference sequence). This CDR3 is 16 amino acids long. The CDR3: CAWSTGTSGITDTQYF. The DNA of the CDR3 is TGTGCCTGGAGTACCGGGACTAGCGGGATCACAGATACGCAGTATTTT.

V and J are TRBV30 and TRBJ2-3; D unclear. Germline assignment: CDR1 GTSNPN and CDR2 SVGIG (reference sequence). The CDR3 covers 14 residues. Trimming removed 0 bases from V and 2 bases from J, with 9 bases in between. CDR3: CAWSVDGYTDTQYF. CDR3 DNA: TGTGCCTGGAGTGTGGACGGATACACAGATACGCAGTATTTT.

This clonotype turned up a few times. The chain has TRBV7-3 and TRBJ2-5; TRBD2 aligns across 12 bases. The CDR3 sequence is 16 residues long. J was trimmed by 4 bases and V by 3 bases; bases with no gene match: 6. The germline gives CDR1 SGHTA, CDR2 FQGTGA. In DNA, the CDR3 is TGTGCCAGCAGCTTCGGACTAGCGGGGACTGGAGAGACCCAGTACTTC. As protein: CASSFGLAGTGETQYF.

In its sample, this clonotype was seen a few times. V is TRBV25-1 and J is TRBJ2-1, with 9 bases matching TRBD1. Germline values: CDR1 MGHDK, CDR2 SYGVNS. J was trimmed by 2 bases and V by 3 bases; bases with no gene match: 5. The CDR3 runs 16 residues. The CDR3 region has the DNA TGTGCCAGCAGTGAGGGGACAGGGTATCCCTACAATGAGCAGTTCTTC. Translated, it gives CASSEGTGYPYNEQFF.

Points on this clonotype: The CDR3 does not close with the conserved phenylalanine or tryptophan, likely indicating a read error. In DNA form, the CDR3 reads TGTGCCAGTAGATCGGGACAGGGAGCCCCCTACGAGCAGTACTTA. Translated, it gives CASRSGQGAPYEQYL. The chain carries TRBV19 and TRBJ2-7; 9 bases are shared with TRBD1. V lost 6 bases to trimming and J lost 2 bases; unmatched junction nucleotides: 8. CDR1 is LNHDA and CDR2 is SQIVND in the germline V gene (reference sequence). The CDR3 covers 15 residues.

Only a few counts were recorded for this clonotype. This sequence joins TRBV19 and TRBJ2-1; D is unresolved. This CDR3 comprises 15 residues. Germline CDR1 and CDR2: LNHDA and SQIVND (reference sequence). V lost 7 bases, J lost 0 bases, and 13 bases lay in between. As DNA, the CDR3 is TGTGCCAGTACCCCTGGGCTAAACTCCTACAATGAGCAGTTCTTC. This sequence encodes CASTPGLNSYNEQFF.

In this sample, this clonotype turned up a few times. V usage is TRBV7-6 and J usage is TRBJ2-1, with D uncertain. V shed 4 bases and J shed 0 bases, with 13 bases lying between them. The germline V gene has CDR1 SGHVS and CDR2 FNYEAQ. This CDR3 is 16 amino acids long. For the CDR3, the DNA is TGTGCCAGCAGCTACCCGGAGATGGGCTCCTACAATGAGCAGTTCTTC. As protein: CASSYPEMGSYNEQFF.

This clonotype appeared a few times. This chain connects TRBV6-2 or TRBV6-3 to TRBJ2-7; D perhaps matches TRBD2 (5 bases). In germline, CDR1 is MNHEY, CDR2 SVGEGT. Trimming removed 4 bases from V and 4 bases from J, with 11 bases in between. The CDR3 contains 13 residues. The CDR3: CASSSGLDYEQYF. The DNA for the CDR3 is TGTGCCAGCAGTTCCGGACTGGATTACGAGCAGTACTTC.

Concerning this clonotype itself: Its ends do not fully match the called genes, so a read error is possible. The CDR3 region is CAGSEATTGVEKLFF. The CDR3 coding sequence is TGCGCCGGCAGCGAAGCCACCACAGGGGTTGAAAAACTGTTTTTT. The chain combines TRBV4-1 with TRBJ1-4, with 7 bases lining up with TRBD1. The CDR3 contains 15 residues. CDR1 is MGHRA, CDR2 YSYEKL, per germline.

This clonotype was detected only once. This chain joins TRBV19 and TRBJ2-3; TRBD2 is a possible D gene (6 bases). The CDR3 spans 18 residues. The germline gives CDR1 LNHDA, CDR2 SQIVND (reference sequence). The V and J ends lost 3 bases and 0 bases respectively, with 19 bases between them. Here the CDR3 DNA reads TGTGCCAGTAGTATCAACGGGATGCCCGGGACTAGCACAGATACGCAGTATTTT. It codes for CASSINGMPGTSTDTQYF.

The gene calls are TRBV4-1 and TRBJ1-1, with 8 bases matching TRBD1. The CDR3 is made up of 17 amino acids. The trim removed 4 bases at V and 8 bases at J, leaving 18 bases unmatched. CDR1 is MGHRA, CDR2 YSYEKL, per germline. The DNA of the CDR3 is TGCGCCAGCAGCCTATTTGGACAGGGCCCACTCGAATACGAAGCTTTCTTT. It translates to CASSLFGQGPLEYEAFF.